This entry lists 14 T cell receptor beta chains sequenced from one sample in a study of shared clonotypes between healthy human individuals. Libraries were prepared by immunoSEQ multiplex PCR; TCRdb keeps only in-frame clonotypes and omits some of them. The table lists about 120,000 clones, 68% of them singletons. Source material: memory CD8+ T cells sorted from blood. Subset reported: CD45RO+ cells pooled with CCR7-negative TemRA cells. These receptors all stem from a woman in her thirties in good health.

The chain carries TRBV10-3 and TRBJ1-1, with unresolved D. The germline CDR1 and CDR2 sequences are ENHRY and SYGVKD. Trimming cost V 6 bases and J 14 bases, with 19 bases left between them. The CDR3 is 12 residues long. DNA for the CDR3: TGTGCCATCAGCACGGATGATAGACGTCGGTTCTTT. Its translation is CAISTDDRRRFF.

The chain has TRBV6-6 and TRBJ1-1; the D gene is possibly TRBD1 (5 bases). CDR3 length equals 13 residues. Trimming took 5 bases from V and 2 from J, leaving 9 bases between them. Looked up from germline, CDR1 is MNHNY and CDR2 is SVGAGI (reference sequence). The CDR3 DNA is TGTGCCAGCAGTCACGGGGGAAACACTGAAGCTTTCTTT. This translates into CASSHGGNTEAFF.

Details on this clone: The same CDR3 also results from other DNA sequences found in this sample. The rearrangement joins TRBV6-1 to TRBJ2-6; the D is unclear. The CDR3 consists of 14 residues. Germline CDR1 reads MNHNS; CDR2 reads SASEGT. The V and J ends lost 3 bases and 0 bases respectively, with 3 bases between them. The CDR3, as DNA: TGTGCCAGCAGTGAGGGCTCTGGGGCCAACGTCCTGACTTTC. It yields the protein CASSEGSGANVLTF.

The chain has TRBV11-2 and TRBJ2-7; possibly TRBD1 for D (5 bases). The CDR3 length is 13 residues. With 4 bases removed from V and 1 base from J, the gap between germline ends came to 8 bases. Germline CDR1 and CDR2: SGHAT and FQNNGV. The CDR3 reads CASSSYRSYEQYF. The CDR3 bases are TGTGCCAGCAGCTCTTACAGGTCCTACGAGCAGTACTTC.

Regarding this clone: Additional DNA sequences in this sample encode the identical CDR3. V gene TRBV28 combines with J gene TRBJ1-5; the D is unclear. The V gene's germline CDR1 is MDHEN and CDR2 SYDVKM. V gave up 6 bases and J gave up 0 bases, with 6 bases separating them. This CDR3 spans 13 amino acids. CDR3 in amino acids: CASSWYSNQPQHF. CDR3 coding DNA: TGTGCCAGCAGCTGGTATAGCAATCAGCCCCAGCATTTT.

This clone turned up a few times. J is TRBJ1-2 and V is TRBV20-1, with D unresolved. The V and J ends lost 4 bases and 7 bases respectively, with 10 bases between them. There are 11 residues in the CDR3. Germline values: CDR1 DFQATT, CDR2 SNEGSKA (reference sequence). The CDR3 loop is CSAIRQAGYTF. The DNA for the CDR3 is TGCAGTGCTATCCGACAAGCTGGCTACACCTTC.

This chain links TRBV6-1 with TRBJ2-5, with 8 bases identical to TRBD1. The V segment lost 1 base and the J segment 5 bases; nucleotides outside the gene matches: 9. The CDR3 is 16 amino acids. Germline V lookup: CDR1 MNHNS, CDR2 SASEGT. CDR3 residues: CASSEEGGRGHETQYF. The CDR3 DNA follows: TGTGCCAGCAGTGAAGAAGGTGGCAGGGGGCACGAGACCCAGTACTTC.

The table lists this clone with many counts. V is TRBV5-6 and J is TRBJ2-5; 7 bases are a match to TRBD2. The J call is in doubt because the DNA end fits TRBJ2-7 better. The CDR3 runs to 14 residues. The V gene's germline CDR1 is SGHDT and CDR2 YYEEEE. The CDR3 here is CASSFGDYRGEQYF. Written as DNA, the CDR3 is TGTGCCAGCAGCTTCGGGGACTATAGGGGCGAGCAGTACTTC.

The table lists this clone with a few counts. The chain employs TRBV11-2 and TRBJ1-1; 7 nucleotides match TRBD1. The CDR3 is made up of 12 amino acids. Trimming took 1 base from V and 10 from J; bases not matched to a gene: 3. Germline CDR1 and CDR2: SGHAT and FQNNGV. CDR3 residues: CASSLGNRGAFF. CDR3 sequence (DNA): TGTGCCAGCAGCTTAGGGAACAGGGGAGCTTTCTTT.

The chain carries TRBV27 and TRBJ1-6; 9 bases fit TRBD1. The CDR3 spans 18 residues. Trimming removed 0 bases from V and 6 bases from J; junction bases left unmatched: 9. Per the germline V gene, CDR1 is MNHEY and CDR2 is SMNVEV (reference sequence). CDR3 amino acids: CASSLSWFGTGTNSPLHF. In DNA form, the CDR3 reads TGTGCCAGCAGTTTATCGTGGTTCGGGACAGGGACTAATTCACCCCTCCACTTT.

In the case of this clone: A far larger clone is one nucleotide away, so this likely arose from a read error. The chain combines TRBV28 with TRBJ1-5, with D tentatively TRBD2 (5 bases). The tail of the sequence fits TRBJ2-3 better, so the J call may be wrong. Germline-derived CDR1 and CDR2 are MDHEN and SYDVKM. The CDR3 runs 15 residues. The CDR3 loop is CASSPDLYSNQPQYF. CDR3 sequence (DNA): TGTGCCAGCAGTCCGGACTTGTATAGCAATCAGCCCCAGTATTTT.

This chain joins TRBV28 and TRBJ1-1, with D possibly being TRBD1 (5 bases). This CDR3 is built from 13 residues. Germline assignment: CDR1 MDHEN and CDR2 SYDVKM. Trimming took off 3 bases at V and 8 bases at J, with 13 bases between the two ends. CDR3 coding DNA: TGTGCCAGCAGTTTGTCCGGACACCTCGAAGCTTTCTTT. This codes for CASSLSGHLEAFF.

The chain is built from TRBV6-1 and TRBJ2-7; 7 bases map to TRBD2. The CDR3 is 15 residues long. Germline CDR1 and CDR2: MNHNS and SASEGT. V was clipped by 3 bases and J by 0 bases; unmatched bases: 5. The CDR3 is CASSDTPGGSYEQYF. DNA of the CDR3: TGTGCCAGCAGTGATACACCGGGGGGCTCCTACGAGCAGTACTTC.

This clone was found once. The chain has TRBV10-3 and TRBJ2-2; D may be TRBD2 (5 bases). V lost 2 bases, J lost 1 base, and 11 bases lay in between. There are 16 residues in the CDR3. The V gene's germline CDR1 is ENHRY and CDR2 SYGVKD. The chain's CDR3 is CAISENGGRNTGELFF. The CDR3 DNA reads TGTGCCATCAGTGAGAATGGTGGGAGGAACACCGGGGAGCTGTTTTTT.